The 5 T cell receptor beta chains listed next were all sequenced from one sample in a study of T-cell memory formation after mild COVID-19. TCRdb re-derived calls from the 5' RACE reads in MiXCR, one entry per CDR3 protein. The table shows around 420,000 distinct CDR3 sequences, with more than 20% occurring only once. Sequencing was performed on PBMCs or a T cell subset sorted from them (not recorded which). All receptors come from an adult woman who had mild COVID-19 (a few samples of this study predate the infection). Cell type and time point are not known.

This rearrangement joins TRBV12-1 to TRBJ1-5; the DNA was not used to check the table's D call, TRBD1. TRBV12-1 is a pseudogene. There are 16 residues in the CDR3. The CDR3 coding sequence is TGTGCCAGCAGCTCCTGGGACAGGGAGTGGAATCAGCCCCAGCATTTT. Protein product: CASSSWDREWNQPQHF.

Only a few counts were recorded for this clonotype. This sequence joins TRBV20-1 and TRBJ2-1; D could derive from TRBD1 or TRBD2 (5 bases each). Germline CDR1 and CDR2: DFQATT and SNEGSKA (reference sequence). Trimming cost V 0 bases and J 15 bases, with 9 bases left between them. This CDR3 contains 10 residues. CDR3 sequence: CSARDTGLFF. The CDR3 DNA is TGCAGTGCTAGAGATACGGGGCTGTTCTTC.

J is TRBJ1-1 and V is TRBV28; no clear D. Germline V gene lookup returns CDR1 MDHEN and CDR2 SYDVKM. This CDR3 has 12 amino acids. Trimming took 2 bases from V and 8 from J, leaving 9 bases between them. CDR3 DNA: TGTGCCAGCAGTTTAACGGGCAGGGAAGCTTTCTTT. Translated: CASSLTGREAFF. The full variable domain, in which reference TRBV28 and TRBJ1-1 provide the parts outside the CDR3, is DVKVTQSSRYLVKRTGEKVFLECVQDMDHENMFWYRQDPGLGLRLIYFSYDVKMKEKGDIPEGYSVSREKKERFSLILESASTNQTSMYLCASSLTGREAFFGQGTRLTVV.

This clonotype turned up a few times. V and J are TRBV12-3 or TRBV12-4 and TRBJ2-3; 14 positions match TRBD2. The V and J ends lost 6 bases and 2 bases, in that order; junction bases with no gene match: 10. There are 18 residues in the CDR3. CDR3 protein: CASRSGLAGVTYTDTQYF. CDR3 DNA: TGTGCCAGCAGATCGGGACTAGCGGGAGTTACTTACACAGATACGCAGTATTTT.

This clonotype has a handful of counts. The chain carries TRBV20-1 and TRBJ2-3; 7 bases agree with TRBD1. The CDR3 sequence is 15 residues long. Trimming took 0 bases from V and 2 from J; bases not matched to a gene: 5. The germline V gene has CDR1 DFQATT and CDR2 SNEGSKA (reference sequence). The CDR3 sequence: CSARDGDRYTDTQYF. The CDR3 DNA reads as TGCAGTGCTAGAGACGGGGACAGATACACAGATACGCAGTATTTT.